The text below deals with one T cell receptor (beta chain). The antigen remains unidentified. This entry is derived from a study of T cell responses to AZD1222 COVID-19 vaccine. Study observations and caveats: White British donors predominated, females outnumbered males, and clonal diversity was possibly underestimated.

Method: immunoSEQ multiplex PCR; TCRdb's copy keeps in-frame clones and lacks some. The sample yields about 120,000 clones, 85% to 90% seen once. Germline V gene data show CDR1 as GTSNPN and CDR2 as SVGIG (reference sequence). The CDR3 is 14 amino acids. Unmatched junction bases numbered 5, after V lost 5 bases and J lost 1 base. This chain connects TRBV30 to TRBJ1-2; 9 nucleotides align to TRBD1. The receptor was isolated from an adult who received the AZD1222 COVID-19 vaccine. This specimen was peripheral blood, taken 28 days after the second AZD1222 dose. The CDR3, as DNA: TGTGCCTGGGCCGGGACAGGGAATAACTATGGCTACACCTTC. Its protein is CAWAGTGNNYGYTF.